A single sample is the source of the 20 T cell receptor beta chains below, sequenced in a study of cytomegalovirus exposure and HLA in healthy donors. Primers: 60 Vbeta forward and 13 Jbeta reverse. The table came from immunoSEQ multiplex PCR; TCRdb's copy has only in-frame clones and leaves some out. Recorded for this sample: 50,000 to 70,000 clones. The source material was PBMCs. The receptors come from a young woman in good health and CMV-seronegative.

The rearrangement joins TRBV19 to TRBJ2-7, with 15 bases fitting TRBD2. Germline lookup yields CDR1 LNHDA and CDR2 SQIVND (reference sequence). The CDR3 extends over 15 amino acids. V gave up 3 bases and J gave up 4 bases; unmatched junction bases: 1. The CDR3 here is CASSMGLAGGYEQYF. DNA of the CDR3: TGTGCCAGTAGTATGGGACTAGCGGGGGGATACGAGCAGTACTTC.

The chain is built from TRBV19 and TRBJ2-1; TRBD2 might be the D (6 bases). V was pared by 3 bases and J by 9 bases, with 6 bases between. Germline loops: CDR1 LNHDA, CDR2 SQIVND (reference sequence). The CDR3 covers 11 residues. CDR3 amino acids: CASSMGLEQFF. CDR3 sequence (DNA): TGTGCCAGTAGTATGGGACTTGAGCAGTTCTTC. The full variable domain, its missing parts supplied by reference TRBV19 and TRBJ2-1, is DGGITQSPKYLFRKEGQNVTLSCEQNLNHDAMYWYRQDPGQGLRLIYYSQIVNDFQKGDIAEGYSVSREKKESFPLTVTSAQKNPTAFYLCASSMGLEQFFGPGTRLTVL.

The rearrangement uses TRBV19 and TRBJ2-7, with 7 bases aligning to TRBD1. Trimming took 6 bases from V and 2 from J; bases not matched to a gene: 7. CDR3 length equals 14 residues. Per germline, CDR1 LNHDA and CDR2 SQIVND (reference sequence). CDR3 DNA: TGTGCCAGTAGCTCGACAGGGACCCCCTACGAGCAGTACTTC. This encodes CASSSTGTPYEQYF.

This rearrangement joins TRBV19 to TRBJ2-6, with 10 bases identical to TRBD1. V shed 5 bases, J shed 2 bases, and the junction held 3 bases outside the gene matches. The CDR3 is 16 amino acids. Germline V gives CDR1 LNHDA, CDR2 SQIVND (reference sequence). As DNA, the CDR3 is TGTGCCAGTAGTCCGGGACAGGGGACTGGGGCCAACGTCCTGACTTTC. This gives the protein CASSPGQGTGANVLTF. The variable domain in full, completed from reference TRBV19 and TRBJ2-6, reads DGGITQSPKYLFRKEGQNVTLSCEQNLNHDAMYWYRQDPGQGLRLIYYSQIVNDFQKGDIAEGYSVSREKKESFPLTVTSAQKNPTAFYLCASSPGQGTGANVLTFGAGSRLTVL.

The J gene is TRBJ1-1, the V gene TRBV11-3; no firm D call. The CDR3 sequence is 13 residues long. From germline, CDR1 is SGHNT and CDR2 YENEEA. Trimming pared 0 bases from V and 14 bases from J, leaving 16 bases between. The CDR3 is CASSLDQAASGFF. The DNA for the CDR3 is TGTGCCAGCAGCTTAGATCAGGCAGCAAGTGGGTTCTTT.

In DNA, the CDR3 is TGTGCCAGCAGCTTCATGAGCTCGGGGGAGTTTGCCGAGACCCAGTACTTC. This sequence encodes CASSFMSSGEFAETQYF. The chain employs TRBV13 and TRBJ2-5; TRBD2 might be the D (6 bases). The CDR3 has 17 residues. CDR1 and CDR2 from the germline V gene are PRHDT and FYEKMQ (reference sequence). Trimming took 3 bases from V and 5 from J, leaving 22 bases between them.

V is TRBV19 and J is TRBJ1-1; D is ambiguous. This CDR3 region has 14 residues. In germline, CDR1 is LNHDA, CDR2 SQIVND (reference sequence). V was trimmed by 4 bases and J by 5 bases, leaving 14 bases between them. CDR3 DNA: TGTGCCAGTAGTAGAGACTCTCCGGGGACTGAAGCTTTCTTT. It translates to CASSRDSPGTEAFF. The full variable domain, in which reference TRBV19 and TRBJ1-1 provide the parts outside the CDR3, is DGGITQSPKYLFRKEGQNVTLSCEQNLNHDAMYWYRQDPGQGLRLIYYSQIVNDFQKGDIAEGYSVSREKKESFPLTVTSAQKNPTAFYLCASSRDSPGTEAFFGQGTRLTVV.

The chain is built from TRBV14 and TRBJ2-3; D is possibly TRBD2 (5 bases). The V gene lost 0 bases and the J gene lost 0 bases, with 13 bases spanning the gap. Germline loops: CDR1 SGHDN, CDR2 FVKESK. There are 17 residues in the CDR3. In nucleotides, the CDR3 is TGTGCCAGCAGCCAAGATTCGGCTCGGACTAGCACAGATACGCAGTATTTT. Translating gives CASSQDSARTSTDTQYF.

The chain is built from TRBV30 and TRBJ2-1; D is perhaps TRBD2 (6 bases). The CDR3 sequence is 11 residues long. Looked up from germline, CDR1 is GTSNPN and CDR2 is SVGIG (reference sequence). Deletions cut 2 bases from V and 9 bases from J, with 8 bases between. CDR3 residues: CAWSRRVEQFF. The CDR3 nucleotides read TGTGCCTGGAGTAGGAGGGTTGAGCAGTTCTTC.

This chain joins TRBV6-6 and TRBJ1-4; D may be TRBD1 (5 bases). Germline CDR1 MNHNY, CDR2 SVGAGI (reference sequence). The CDR3 is 15 residues long. Between the trimmed V and J ends, which lost 6 bases and 8 bases, there was a span of 19 bases. CDR3 amino acids: CASRPSPPGEEKLFF. As DNA, the CDR3 is TGTGCCAGCAGACCCAGCCCGCCGGGGGAGGAAAAACTGTTTTTT.

The chain is built from TRBV2 and TRBJ1-2; possibly TRBD1 for D (5 bases). Trimming shortened V by 5 bases and J by 8 bases, and 21 bases separated the two germline ends. The CDR3 covers 15 residues. Germline CDR1 SNHLY, CDR2 FYNNEI. The CDR3, as DNA: TGTGCCAGCAGTACCATGGAAAGGGGAAGAGGCGGCTACACCTTC. It encodes CASSTMERGRGGYTF.

The rearrangement joins TRBV25-1 to TRBJ1-1; D is possibly TRBD1 (6 bases). Germline CDR1 reads MGHDK; CDR2 reads SYGVNS. V was clipped by 4 bases and J by 1 base, with 13 bases between them. CDR3 length equals 15 residues. The CDR3: CASSAPDRPNTEAFF. CDR3 nucleotide sequence: TGTGCCAGCAGTGCACCGGACAGACCGAACACTGAAGCTTTCTTT.

V is TRBV11-3 and J is TRBJ2-7; D possibly corresponds to TRBD1 (5 bases). Trimming removed 4 bases at V and 6 bases at J, with 13 bases between. There are 13 residues in the CDR3. Germline V gene data show CDR1 as SGHNT and CDR2 as YENEEA. The CDR3 nucleotides are TGTGCCAGCAGCTCTAGACAGAGTGGCGAGCAGTACTTC. It yields the protein CASSSRQSGEQYF.

The J gene is TRBJ2-7, the V gene TRBV30, with TRBD1 matching 9 bases. V gave up 5 bases and J gave up 0 bases; unmatched junction bases: 2. CDR1 GTSNPN and CDR2 SVGIG come from the germline V gene (reference sequence). The CDR3 consists of 13 residues. The CDR3 sequence: CAWDRGASYEQYF. As DNA, the CDR3 is TGTGCCTGGGACAGGGGGGCCTCCTACGAGCAGTACTTC.

The chain combines TRBV4-1 with TRBJ1-3, with D maybe TRBD1 (6 bases). Germline V CDR1 and CDR2: MGHRA, YSYEKL. This CDR3 spans 17 amino acids. V dropped 3 bases and J dropped 0 bases, with 15 bases sitting between them. This CDR3 is CASSQRIQGGSGNTIYF. The CDR3 nucleotides are TGCGCCAGCAGCCAGAGGATACAGGGCGGCTCTGGAAACACCATATATTTT.

The chain couples TRBV5-1 to TRBJ2-3; no reliable D call. Deletions cut 4 bases from V and 6 bases from J, with 6 bases between. This CDR3 has 11 amino acids. Germline V gene data show CDR1 as SGHRS and CDR2 as YFSETQ. The CDR3 sequence: CASSGQDTQYF. The CDR3 nucleotides are TGCGCCAGCAGCGGTCAGGATACGCAGTATTTT.

V usage is TRBV5-6 and J usage is TRBJ2-7, with no clear D. Trimming stripped 2 bases from V and 0 bases from J, with 9 bases between. CDR1 and CDR2 from the germline V gene are SGHDT and YYEEEE. CDR3 length equals 14 residues. In DNA, the CDR3 is TGTGCCAGCAGCTTAGGTGGGCCCTCCTACGAGCAGTACTTC. Amino acids: CASSLGGPSYEQYF.

The rearrangement uses TRBV28 and TRBJ1-1; 7 bases agree with TRBD1. Trimming cost V 6 bases and J 5 bases; bases outside gene matches: 3. CDR1 MDHEN and CDR2 SYDVKM come from the germline V gene. The CDR3 runs 12 residues. CDR3 nucleotide sequence: TGTGCCAGCAGGACAGGGATGACTGAAGCTTTCTTT. Its translation: CASRTGMTEAFF.

This chain links TRBV6-1 with TRBJ1-2; 7 bases line up with TRBD1. Trimming at V came to 3 bases and at J to 2 bases, leaving 3 bases not matched to a gene. CDR3 length equals 14 residues. Germline CDR1 MNHNS, CDR2 SASEGT. CDR3 sequence: CASSERGHNYGYTF. In DNA, the CDR3 is TGTGCCAGCAGTGAGAGGGGGCACAACTATGGCTACACCTTC.

This chain joins TRBV4-2 and TRBJ1-5, with TRBD1 matching 7 bases. Trimming cost V 4 bases and J 1 base; bases outside gene matches: 4. The germline V gene has CDR1 LGHNA and CDR2 YNFKEQ. The CDR3 consists of 15 residues. CDR3 sequence: CASSRQGVSNQPQHF. As DNA, the CDR3 is TGTGCCAGCAGCCGGCAGGGGGTCAGCAATCAGCCCCAGCATTTT.